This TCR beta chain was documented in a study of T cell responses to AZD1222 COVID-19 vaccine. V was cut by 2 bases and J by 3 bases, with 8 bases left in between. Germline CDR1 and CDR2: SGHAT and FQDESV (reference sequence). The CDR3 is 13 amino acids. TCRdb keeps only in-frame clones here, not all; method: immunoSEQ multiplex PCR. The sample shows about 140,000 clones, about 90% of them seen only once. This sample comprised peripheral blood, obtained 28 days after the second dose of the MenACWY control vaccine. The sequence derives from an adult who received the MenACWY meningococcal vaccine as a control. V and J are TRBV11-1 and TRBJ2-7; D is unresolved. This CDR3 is CASSLNDRYEQYF. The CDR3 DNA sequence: TGTGCCAGCAGCTTAAACGACCGCTACGAGCAGTACTTC.